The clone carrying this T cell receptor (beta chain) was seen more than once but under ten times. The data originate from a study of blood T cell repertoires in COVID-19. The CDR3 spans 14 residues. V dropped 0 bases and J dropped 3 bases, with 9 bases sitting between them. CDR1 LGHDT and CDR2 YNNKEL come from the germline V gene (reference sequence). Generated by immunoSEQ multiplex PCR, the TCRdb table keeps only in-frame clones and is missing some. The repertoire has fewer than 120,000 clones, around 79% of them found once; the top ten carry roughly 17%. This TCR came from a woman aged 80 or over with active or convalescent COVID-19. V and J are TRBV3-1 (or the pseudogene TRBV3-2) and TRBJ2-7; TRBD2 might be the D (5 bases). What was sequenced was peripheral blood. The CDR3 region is CASSQDDYGYEQYF. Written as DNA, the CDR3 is TGTGCCAGCAGCCAAGATGACTATGGCTACGAGCAGTACTTC.